Each of the 29 T cell receptor beta chains below was sequenced from the same sample in a study of beta chain features in type 1 diabetes. Expressed TCRB transcripts got sequenced, as all isolated RNA was reverse transcribed. The assay was immunoSEQ multiplex PCR, and TCRdb's table has in-frame clones only and misses some. The sample has under 350,000 clones, 8% seen once. The sequenced sample was central memory CD4+ T cells from blood. The receptors were sampled from a woman aged 18 to 35 in good health.

The V and J genes are TRBV7-2 and TRBJ1-3; unclear D gene. Germline CDR1 reads SGHTA; CDR2 reads FQGNSA. With 1 base removed from V and 2 bases from J, the gap between germline ends came to 12 bases. This CDR3 spans 16 amino acids. The CDR3, as DNA: TGTGCCAGCAGCTTAGGACATGGTCTCCCTGGAAACACCATATATTTT. Translating it yields CASSLGHGLPGNTIYF.

The chain uses TRBV7-2 and TRBJ1-2, with TRBD1 as a possible D gene (6 bases). V lost 5 bases and J lost 2, with 12 bases in between. Germline lookup yields CDR1 SGHTA and CDR2 FQGNSA. CDR3 length: 14 residues. The CDR3 is CASSPTRGNYGYTF. The CDR3 DNA follows: TGTGCCAGCAGCCCGACCAGGGGAAACTATGGCTACACCTTC.

The sample holds a few counts of this clone. This chain uses TRBV5-4 with TRBJ2-5, with 10 positions matching TRBD2. Germline lookup yields CDR1 SGHNT and CDR2 YYREEE (reference sequence). With V trimmed by 0 bases and J by 5 bases, 4 bases remained unmatched. The CDR3 has 15 amino acids. Written as DNA, the CDR3 is TGTGCCAGCAGCTTGGCCACTAGCGGGGATGAGACCCAGTACTTC. Amino acid sequence: CASSLATSGDETQYF.

This clone was observed a few times. The chain is built from TRBV27 and TRBJ2-1; weak D call: TRBD1 (6 bases). The CDR3 contains 13 residues. CDR1 is MNHEY and CDR2 is SMNVEV in the germline V gene (reference sequence). V was cut by 2 bases and J by 6 bases, with 8 bases left in between. CDR3 coding DNA: TGTGCCAGCAGTTTAAACAGGGTCAATGAGCAGTTCTTC. This gives the protein CASSLNRVNEQFF.

This clone has only a few counts. It is likely a read error, because the conserved phenylalanine at the end of the CDR3 is missing. The genes are TRBV18 and TRBJ1-1; 7 positions match TRBD1. The CDR3 length is 14 residues. Trimming at V came to 3 bases and at J to 3 bases, leaving 4 bases not matched to a gene. The germline V gene encodes CDR1 KGHSH and CDR2 LQKENI. CDR3 nucleotide sequence: TGTGCCAGCTCACCGGGCGGACAGGACACTGAAGCTTTCCTT. Amino acid sequence: CASSPGGQDTEAFL.

This clone was detected a few times. The chain has TRBV7-3 and TRBJ2-5; D may be TRBD1 (5 bases). Germline loops: CDR1 SGHTA, CDR2 FQGTGA. V shed 3 bases and J shed 4 bases, with 9 bases lying between them. The CDR3 is 13 residues long. CDR3 loop: CASSFIQGETQYF. The DNA of the CDR3 is TGTGCCAGCAGCTTCATTCAGGGAGAGACCCAGTACTTC.

The CDR3 spells CASSEGWQGELAQETQYF. The CDR3 region has the DNA TGTGCCAGCAGTGAAGGGTGGCAGGGGGAATTAGCCCAAGAGACCCAGTACTTC. The V and J genes are TRBV27 and TRBJ2-5; the match to TRBD1 covers 7 bases. Unmatched junction bases numbered 16, after V lost 5 bases and J lost 1 base. Germline V gene data show CDR1 as MNHEY and CDR2 as SMNVEV (reference sequence). This CDR3 has 18 amino acids.

This chain links TRBV9 with TRBJ2-3; D unclear. The CDR3 extends over 12 amino acids. Germline lookup yields CDR1 SGDLS and CDR2 YYNGEE. Trimming took 1 base from V and 3 from J, leaving 3 bases between them. The CDR3 sequence is CASSVLTDTQYF. In nucleotides, the CDR3 is TGTGCCAGCAGCGTACTTACAGATACGCAGTATTTT.

In the case of this clone: This same CDR3 is encoded by further DNA sequences in the sample. This chain connects TRBV7-3 to TRBJ2-1; D is unresolved. Trimming left V 0 bases short and J 7 bases short, with 7 bases between. Germline V gene data show CDR1 as SGHTA and CDR2 as FQGTGA. The CDR3 is made up of 13 amino acids. The CDR3 sequence: CASSLTPGNEQFF. The CDR3, as DNA: TGTGCCAGCAGCTTAACGCCGGGTAATGAGCAGTTCTTC.

The CDR3 reads CASSLVDREGTEAFF. The DNA of the CDR3 is TGCGCCAGCAGCTTGGTGGACAGGGAGGGCACTGAAGCTTTCTTT. The V call is TRBV5-1, the J call TRBJ1-1; TRBD1 agrees at 8 bases. CDR1 and CDR2 from the germline V gene are SGHRS and YFSETQ. The J segment lost 4 bases and the V segment lost 0 bases, leaving 5 bases of the junction unmatched. The CDR3 totals 15 residues.

V is TRBV29-1 and J is TRBJ2-1; 9 nucleotides match TRBD2. The germline V gene encodes CDR1 SQVTM and CDR2 ANQGSEA. Losses at the gene ends were 0 bases for V and 15 bases for J; bases not matched to a gene: 6. There are 12 residues in the CDR3. CDR3 bases: TGCAGCGTTGAAGATGCGGGACTAGCCCGGTTCTTC. Residues: CSVEDAGLARFF.

This clone was counted a few times. The chain couples TRBV7-3 to TRBJ2-3, with D possibly TRBD2 on 7 matching bases. CDR3 length: 15 residues. Germline assignment: CDR1 SGHTA and CDR2 FQGTGA. Deletions cut 5 bases from V and 1 base from J, with 13 bases between. The CDR3 sequence: CASSLAGARTDTQYF. The CDR3 coding sequence is TGTGCCAGCAGCCTGGCGGGGGCCCGCACAGATACGCAGTATTTT.

This clone was observed a handful of times. Other DNA sequences in this sample translate to the same CDR3. The CDR3 loop is CASSVVAQGADTQYF. CDR3 bases: TGTGCCAGCAGCGTAGTAGCCCAGGGGGCAGATACGCAGTATTTT. V and J are TRBV9 and TRBJ2-3; 7 bases match TRBD1. V was pared by 0 bases and J by 4 bases, with 5 bases of the junction left unmatched. Germline values: CDR1 SGDLS, CDR2 YYNGEE. This CDR3 region has 15 residues.

This chain links TRBV7-2 with TRBJ2-7; D may be TRBD2 (6 bases). Germline CDR1 reads SGHTA; CDR2 reads FQGNSA. The CDR3 has 14 residues. Trimming left V 4 bases short and J 5 bases short, with 15 bases between. The CDR3 sequence: CASSSGLALNEQYF. CDR3 coding DNA: TGTGCCAGCAGCTCCGGGCTAGCGCTAAACGAGCAGTACTTC.

This clone was seen only a few times. The CDR3 DNA follows: TGTGCCAGCCACCGCGGAGGGAACACCGGGGAGCTGTTTTTT. Its translation is CASHRGGNTGELFF. The gene calls are TRBV2 and TRBJ2-2; weak D call: TRBD2 (5 bases). Germline V gene data show CDR1 as SNHLY and CDR2 as FYNNEI. This CDR3 comprises 14 residues. The V end lost 8 bases, the J end lost 1 base, and 11 bases lay between the germline ends.

The V and J genes are TRBV7-3 and TRBJ2-1, with D hard to call. V was trimmed by 3 bases and J by 7 bases, leaving 10 bases between them. This CDR3 spans 13 amino acids. Germline CDR1 and CDR2: SGHTA and FQGTGA. The CDR3 loop is CASSFKIGNEQFF. The CDR3 nucleotides read TGTGCCAGCAGCTTCAAGATTGGGAATGAGCAGTTCTTC.

J is TRBJ2-5 and V is TRBV15, with D hard to call. V lost 1 base to trimming and J lost 5 bases, with 8 bases between them. The germline V gene has CDR1 LNHNV and CDR2 YYDKDF (reference sequence). The CDR3 is 13 amino acids. This CDR3 reads CATSRAQAETQYF. In DNA form, the CDR3 reads TGTGCCACCAGCAGAGCCCAGGCGGAGACCCAGTACTTC.

The V and J genes are TRBV5-4 and TRBJ2-1, with 11 bases matching TRBD2. With 10 bases clipped from V and 4 bases from J, the junction kept 13 bases outside the gene matches. Germline V CDR1 and CDR2: SGHNT, YYREEE (reference sequence). The CDR3 runs to 16 residues. In nucleotides, the CDR3 is TGTGCCGGCACAGTAGCGGGAGGGCCAGTTTACAATGAGCAGTTCTTC. Protein product: CAGTVAGGPVYNEQFF.

J is TRBJ2-3 and V is TRBV6-6; TRBD2 aligns across 7 bases. In germline, CDR1 is MNHNY, CDR2 SVGAGI (reference sequence). V lost 10 bases and J lost 5; bases outside the gene matches: 12. The CDR3 sequence is 14 residues long. The CDR3: CAIRNQERGDTQYF. The CDR3 region has the DNA TGTGCCATCAGAAATCAGGAGCGGGGAGATACGCAGTATTTT.

The chain employs TRBV5-1 and TRBJ2-5; D unclear. The CDR3 sequence is 13 residues long. V was trimmed by 0 bases and J by 2 bases, leaving 5 bases between them. Germline values: CDR1 SGHRS, CDR2 YFSETQ. CDR3 residues: CASSLDPQETQYF. CDR3 DNA sequence: TGCGCCAGCAGCTTGGACCCGCAAGAGACCCAGTACTTC. The full variable domain, in which reference TRBV5-1 and TRBJ2-5 provide the parts outside the CDR3, is KAGVTQTPRYLIKTRGQQVTLSCSPISGHRSVSWYQQTPGQGLQFLFEYFSETQRNKGNFPGRFSGRQFSNSRSEMNVSTLELGDSALYLCASSLDPQETQYFGPGTRLLVL.

The sample holds a few counts of this clone. V is TRBV25-1 and J is TRBJ1-1; a possible D gene is TRBD1 (5 bases). Germline loops: CDR1 MGHDK, CDR2 SYGVNS. The V gene lost 4 bases and the J gene lost 0 bases, with 12 bases spanning the gap. The CDR3 extends over 15 amino acids. The CDR3 DNA is TGTGCCAGCAGTGCCCCGGGGGATCTGAACACTGAAGCTTTCTTT. Residues: CASSAPGDLNTEAFF.

This clone was observed at least ten times. V usage is TRBV29-1 and J usage is TRBJ2-7; D may correspond to TRBD1 or TRBD2 (5 bases each). The CDR3 loop spans 14 amino acids. V shed 4 bases and J shed 2 bases, with 15 bases lying between them. Germline assignment: CDR1 SQVTM and CDR2 ANQGSEA. CDR3 in amino acids: CSVVLRERAYEQYF. The CDR3 DNA sequence: TGCAGCGTTGTTCTCAGGGAGAGGGCCTACGAGCAGTACTTC.

This clone showed up just a few times. The chain joins TRBV29-1 to TRBJ2-1; no firm D call. The length of the CDR3 is 15 residues. The V end lost 5 bases, the J end lost 4 bases, and 18 bases lay between the germline ends. CDR1 SQVTM and CDR2 ANQGSEA come from the germline V gene. Here the CDR3 DNA reads TGCAGCGTTTCCTATTCCAGTGGGGTATACAATGAGCAGTTCTTC. Translated, it gives CSVSYSSGVYNEQFF.

This clone showed up just a few times. CDR3 in DNA: TGCGCCAGCAGCTTGAATGGGGGAGGCACAGATACGCAGTATTTT. This codes for CASSLNGGGTDTQYF. The J gene is TRBJ2-3, the V gene TRBV5-1; D possibly matches TRBD1 or TRBD2 (5 bases each). Germline-derived CDR1 and CDR2 are SGHRS and YFSETQ. The germline V and J ends were trimmed by 1 base and 1 base, with 10 bases remaining between them. The CDR3 extends over 15 amino acids.

The chain carries TRBV7-2 and TRBJ1-4, with TRBD1 matching 9 bases. The CDR3 covers 16 residues. Germline CDR1 SGHTA, CDR2 FQGNSA. V was pared by 5 bases and J by 4 bases, with 8 bases of the junction left unmatched. CDR3 DNA: TGTGCCAGCAGCATACGTCCGGGACAGGGTAATGAAAAACTGTTTTTT. This codes for CASSIRPGQGNEKLFF.

This clone has more than one count but fewer than ten. The rearrangement links TRBV7-2 to TRBJ2-5; D is perhaps TRBD1 (5 bases). Germline values: CDR1 SGHTA, CDR2 FQGNSA. V gave up 2 bases and J gave up 14 bases, with 24 bases separating them. The CDR3 is 15 amino acids. The CDR3 region has the DNA TGTGCCAGCAGCTTACCTCGGACAAGTGTCCCCTCTCTCTACTTC. It yields the protein CASSLPRTSVPSLYF.

The gene calls are TRBV7-2 and TRBJ1-2, with D maybe TRBD1 (6 bases). CDR1 SGHTA and CDR2 FQGNSA come from the germline V gene. V gave up 2 bases and J gave up 3 bases, with 10 bases separating them. The CDR3 has 14 amino acids. The CDR3 sequence is CASSLYRQDYGYTF. The DNA of the CDR3 is TGTGCCAGCAGCTTATATCGACAGGACTATGGCTACACCTTC.

This clone came up a few times. The CDR3 DNA follows: TGTGCCAGCAGATCCCAGCCCGGACTAGCGGGAGGGGTTGAGCAGTTCTTC. Protein sequence: CASRSQPGLAGGVEQFF. This chain links TRBV11-2 with TRBJ2-1; TRBD2 aligns across 15 bases. This CDR3 region has 17 residues. The germline CDR1 and CDR2 sequences are SGHAT and FQNNGV. Trimming removed 6 bases from V and 9 bases from J; junction bases left unmatched: 12.

The V call is TRBV23-1, the J call TRBJ2-6; 7 nucleotides match TRBD1. TRBV23-1 falls under the ORF class, with uncertain function. The J segment lost 4 bases and the V segment lost 6 bases, leaving 9 bases of the junction unmatched. This CDR3 spans 16 amino acids. CDR3 coding DNA: TGCGCCAGCAGCCAACCCAGGGGGTCGGGGGCCAACGTCCTGACTTTC. It encodes CASSQPRGSGANVLTF.